This T cell receptor (beta chain) was sequenced during a study of shared clonotypes between healthy human individuals. Germline assignment: CDR1 SQVTM and CDR2 ANQGSEA. With 5 bases removed from V and 11 bases from J, the gap between germline ends came to 13 bases. This CDR3 is built from 11 residues. Clones were sequenced by immunoSEQ multiplex PCR, and TCRdb holds only the in-frame ones, with some missing. The repertoire holds 1.4 million or so clones, with approximately 98.5% as singletons. The J gene is TRBJ1-5, the V gene TRBV29-1; D is undetermined. The clonotype comes from a young man in good health. The material sequenced was naive CD4+ T cells sorted from blood. Subset denoted: CD45RA+ positively selected. CDR3 amino acids: CSVRELGAQHF. As DNA, the CDR3 is TGCAGCGTTCGGGAACTTGGGGCCCAGCATTTT.